A single sample is the source of the 28 T cell receptor beta chains below, sequenced in a study of blood T cell dynamics during melanoma immunotherapy. Documented time point: week 3, after first cycle of checkpoint inhibitor. Sequencing was performed with immunoSEQ multiplex PCR; in TCRdb, only in-frame clones are kept and a portion is missing. This sample carries about 28,000 clones, approximately 83% of them seen once, and the ten largest clones take 10%. Sequencing was performed on blood, taken from a patient treated with checkpoint blockade. These receptors were obtained from a human donor with melanoma.

This sequence joins TRBV4-3 and TRBJ2-7, with TRBD2 matching 8 bases. The germline CDR1 and CDR2 sequences are LGHNA and YSLEER. With V trimmed by 1 base and J by 2 bases, 1 base remained unmatched. The CDR3 consists of 14 residues. For the CDR3, the DNA is TGCGCCAGCAGCCAAGCCGGGGGGGCCTACGAGCAGTACTTC. Translating it yields CASSQAGGAYEQYF.

V usage is TRBV6-1 and J usage is TRBJ1-4; D gene uncertain. CDR3 length: 16 amino acids. V was shortened by 0 bases and J by 1 base, with 9 bases between the two germline ends. Germline values: CDR1 MNHNS, CDR2 SASEGT. The CDR3 loop reads CASSEALRITNEKLFF. In DNA, the CDR3 is TGTGCCAGCAGTGAAGCGCTGCGGATAACTAATGAAAAACTGTTTTTT.

This chain connects TRBV18 to TRBJ1-2; 8 bases fit TRBD1. This CDR3 has 14 amino acids. V shed 3 bases, J shed 6 bases, and the junction held 6 bases outside the gene matches. Germline V gene lookup returns CDR1 KGHSH and CDR2 LQKENI. CDR3 DNA sequence: TGTGCCAGCTCACCGCAGGGGGCCAAGCATGGCTACACCTTC. Protein product: CASSPQGAKHGYTF.

The rearrangement links TRBV11-2 to TRBJ2-3; D unresolved. The germline V and J ends were trimmed by 3 bases and 6 bases, with 19 bases remaining between them. This CDR3 region has 16 residues. Looked up from germline, CDR1 is SGHAT and CDR2 is FQNNGV. The CDR3 is CASSFTDLGHSDTQYF. In DNA, the CDR3 is TGTGCCAGCAGCTTTACGGACCTGGGCCACTCGGATACGCAGTATTTT.

The V call is TRBV7-9, the J call TRBJ1-2; 9 bases line up with TRBD1. Germline V CDR1 and CDR2: SEHNR, FQNEAQ (reference sequence). The J segment lost 8 bases and the V segment lost 0 bases, leaving 7 bases of the junction unmatched. CDR3 length equals 15 residues. The CDR3 bases are TGTGCCAGCAGCTTAGCCGAGACAGGGACAGGGGGCTACACCTTC. Its translation is CASSLAETGTGGYTF.

The chain joins TRBV2 to TRBJ2-3; 9 bases agree with TRBD2. Germline lookup yields CDR1 SNHLY and CDR2 FYNNEI. V shed 3 bases and J 1 base; nucleotides not matched to a gene: 5. The CDR3 has 16 amino acids. CDR3: CASSDGAGGRTDTQYF. The CDR3 DNA reads TGTGCCAGCAGTGATGGGGCGGGAGGGCGCACAGATACGCAGTATTTT.

This clone has only one observation. The chain carries TRBV19 and TRBJ1-1, with a possible D match to TRBD1 (6 bases). Looked up from germline, CDR1 is LNHDA and CDR2 is SQIVND (reference sequence). The CDR3 length is 15 residues. Trimming pared 8 bases from V and 2 bases from J, leaving 18 bases between. This CDR3 reads CASSGGKGTNTEAFF. In DNA form, the CDR3 reads TGTGCCAGTTCCGGTGGGAAGGGGACAAACACTGAAGCTTTCTTT.

The rearrangement joins TRBV4-3 to TRBJ2-7, with TRBD2 as a possible D gene (7 bases). CDR3 length: 15 residues. CDR1 LGHNA and CDR2 YSLEER come from the germline V gene. The V gene lost 4 bases and the J gene lost 0 bases, with 13 bases spanning the gap. The CDR3 region is CASSLYGGPSYEQYF. CDR3 nucleotide sequence: TGCGCCAGCAGCCTCTACGGGGGGCCCTCCTACGAGCAGTACTTC.

This clone was observed once. The chain links TRBV2 to TRBJ1-1; D call uncertain. The germline V gene encodes CDR1 SNHLY and CDR2 FYNNEI. CDR3 size: 14 residues. The V end was cut by 1 base, the J end by 5 bases, with 11 bases between. The CDR3 nucleotides are TGTGCCAGCAGTGAAGTTGGAGGGAGGACTGAAGCTTTCTTT. The encoded protein is CASSEVGGRTEAFF.

This clone was seen a few times. The chain has TRBV5-1 and TRBJ2-1; TRBD2 agrees at 11 bases. The CDR3 extends over 14 amino acids. Germline CDR1 and CDR2: SGHRS and YFSETQ. The J segment lost 9 bases and the V segment lost 4 bases, leaving 6 bases of the junction unmatched. The CDR3 loop reads CASSHETSGVEQFF. As DNA, the CDR3 is TGCGCCAGCAGCCATGAGACTAGCGGGGTTGAGCAGTTCTTC.

The chain recombines TRBV5-1 with TRBJ1-1, with TRBD1 matching 7 bases. The V and J ends lost 7 bases and 4 bases, in that order; junction bases with no gene match: 10. Germline V gene lookup returns CDR1 SGHRS and CDR2 YFSETQ. The CDR3 sequence is 14 residues long. The CDR3 DNA follows: TGCGCCAGCGGGCTGACAGGGAAGAGCACTGAAGCTTTCTTT. Its translation is CASGLTGKSTEAFF.

In this sample, this clone turned up a few times. The chain employs TRBV5-6 and TRBJ2-1, with TRBD2 matching 11 bases. Per germline, CDR1 SGHDT and CDR2 YYEEEE. The CDR3 is 14 amino acids. The V gene end was trimmed by 4 bases and the J gene end by 9 bases; junction bases not matched to a gene: 6. CDR3 DNA sequence: TGTGCCAGCAGCGTAGCGGGGGGGCTTGGTGAGCAGTTCTTC. This gives the protein CASSVAGGLGEQFF.

The rearrangement links TRBV7-2 to TRBJ1-5; D not resolved. With 1 base removed from V and 8 bases from J, the gap between germline ends came to 12 bases. The germline V gene has CDR1 SGHTA and CDR2 FQGNSA. The CDR3 extends over 14 amino acids. The DNA of the CDR3 is TGTGCCAGCAGCTTAGAGTCGGGTCGAAAGCCCCAGCATTTT. It is translated as CASSLESGRKPQHF.

The genes are TRBV7-3 and TRBJ2-5; the D gene is possibly TRBD2 (6 bases). The germline CDR1 and CDR2 sequences are SGHTA and FQGTGA. V lost 2 bases, J lost 5 bases, and 18 bases lay in between. This CDR3 spans 16 amino acids. The CDR3 DNA follows: TGTGCCAGCAGCTTAGGGGCCCCGGGGGTGCACGAGACCCAGTACTTC. Protein product: CASSLGAPGVHETQYF.

Written as DNA, the CDR3 is TGTGCCAGCAGCTTAATCCTGAACACTGAAGCTTTCTTT. It specifies CASSLILNTEAFF. The V and J genes are TRBV7-9 and TRBJ1-1, with unresolved D. Germline V gives CDR1 SEHNR, CDR2 FQNEAQ (reference sequence). The CDR3 totals 13 residues. Between the trimmed V and J ends, which lost 2 bases and 0 bases, there was a span of 4 bases.

This clone was seen a few times. The V call is TRBV7-6, the J call TRBJ2-1; TRBD1 might be the D (6 bases). Germline lookup yields CDR1 SGHVS and CDR2 FNYEAQ. V was shortened by 4 bases and J by 5 bases, with 21 bases between the two germline ends. The CDR3 runs to 17 residues. Here the CDR3 reads CASSYPRARGSNNEQFF. Here the CDR3 DNA reads TGTGCCAGCAGCTACCCAAGAGCGAGGGGGTCCAACAATGAGCAGTTCTTC.

The genes are TRBV6-1 and TRBJ2-7, with D tentatively TRBD1 (6 bases). The CDR3 has 14 residues. With 3 bases removed from V and 2 bases from J, the gap between germline ends came to 11 bases. Germline lookup yields CDR1 MNHNS and CDR2 SASEGT. This CDR3 is CASSEAGGAYEQYF. The CDR3, as DNA: TGTGCCAGCAGTGAGGCTGGGGGCGCCTACGAGCAGTACTTC.

This rearrangement joins TRBV6-1 to TRBJ2-7; D uncertain. CDR1 and CDR2 from the germline V gene are MNHNS and SASEGT. V dropped 4 bases and J dropped 3 bases, with 4 bases sitting between them. This CDR3 spans 11 amino acids. CDR3 region: CASSGFYEQYF. CDR3 DNA: TGTGCCAGCAGTGGGTTCTACGAGCAGTACTTC.

The gene calls are TRBV27 and TRBJ1-5; possibly TRBD1 for D (5 bases). V lost 8 bases, J lost 3 bases, and 14 bases lay in between. The CDR3 extends over 14 amino acids. The germline V gene has CDR1 MNHEY and CDR2 SMNVEV (reference sequence). The CDR3 protein is CASPQGENNQPQHF. As DNA, the CDR3 is TGTGCCAGCCCCCAGGGAGAAAACAATCAGCCCCAGCATTTT.

This sequence joins TRBV27 and TRBJ2-1; TRBD2 agrees at 8 bases. J was trimmed by 2 bases and V by 2 bases; bases with no gene match: 5. In germline, CDR1 is MNHEY, CDR2 SMNVEV (reference sequence). The CDR3 is 16 residues long. CDR3 nucleotide sequence: TGTGCCAGCAGTTTAAAAGGAGCGGGGGCCTACAATGAGCAGTTCTTC. This sequence encodes CASSLKGAGAYNEQFF.

This sequence joins TRBV2 and TRBJ2-3; D gene ambiguous. CDR3 size: 13 residues. The V end was cut by 8 bases, the J end by 2 bases, with 11 bases between. From germline, CDR1 is SNHLY and CDR2 FYNNEI. The CDR3 sequence: CASGSGFTDTQYF. In nucleotides, the CDR3 is TGTGCCAGCGGTTCTGGATTCACAGATACGCAGTATTTT.

V is TRBV27 and J is TRBJ2-7; perhaps D is TRBD1 or TRBD2 (5 bases each). CDR3 size: 12 residues. Trimming removed 6 bases at V and 7 bases at J, with 13 bases between. CDR1 and CDR2 from the germline V gene are MNHEY and SMNVEV (reference sequence). CDR3 sequence (DNA): TGTGCCAGCAGGCATTCGGGGCGAGAGCAGTACTTC. It yields the protein CASRHSGREQYF.

This chain joins TRBV7-3 and TRBJ2-2; the D is unclear. V dropped 1 base and J dropped 1 base, with 4 bases sitting between them. The CDR3 is 14 amino acids. Germline values: CDR1 SGHTA, CDR2 FQGTGA. The DNA of the CDR3 is TGTGCCAGCAGCTTAAAGGAGAACACCGGGGAGCTGTTTTTT. This codes for CASSLKENTGELFF.

There are a few counts of this clone. The junction shows a germline mismatch at one end, possibly a read error. The gene calls are TRBV11-2 and TRBJ2-2; weak D call: TRBD1 (6 bases). The CDR3 runs 16 residues. Germline CDR1 is SGHAT and CDR2 is FQNNGV. In DNA, the CDR3 is TGTGCCAGCAGGTTAGGCACAGGGAGTAACACCGGGGAGCTGTTTTTT. It is translated as CASRLGTGSNTGELFF. Filled out from reference TRBV11-2 and TRBJ2-2, the complete variable domain reads EAGVAQSPRYKIIEKRQSVAFWCNPISGHATLYWYQQILGQGPKLLIQFQNNGVVDDSQLPKDRFSAERLKGVDSTLKIQPAKLEDSAVYLCASRLGTGSNTGELFFGEGSRLTVL.

In this sample, this clone turned up once. The CDR3 is CASSAQLGGTDTQYF. For the CDR3, the DNA is TGTGCCAGCAGCGCACAACTAGGAGGCACAGATACGCAGTATTTT. The chain carries TRBV9 and TRBJ2-3; D perhaps matches TRBD2 (5 bases). Trimming removed 3 bases at V and 1 base at J, with 12 bases between. The CDR3 covers 15 residues. CDR1 is SGDLS, CDR2 YYNGEE, per germline.

This clone was seen once. The chain joins TRBV5-6 to TRBJ2-1, with TRBD1 as a possible D gene (5 bases). The V gene's germline CDR1 is SGHDT and CDR2 YYEEEE. Trimming stripped 4 bases from V and 3 bases from J, with 17 bases between. CDR3 length: 16 residues. This chain's CDR3 is CASSPRTRTIYNEQFF. CDR3 nucleotides: TGTGCCAGCAGCCCACGTACCCGGACAATCTACAATGAGCAGTTCTTC.

This sequence joins TRBV4-2 and TRBJ2-7, with 8 bases lining up with TRBD2. The germline V gene has CDR1 LGHNA and CDR2 YNFKEQ. This CDR3 contains 13 residues. V lost 4 bases to trimming and J lost 6 bases; unmatched junction nucleotides: 5. CDR3 sequence reads: CASSPNLAGEQYF. CDR3 nucleotides: TGTGCCAGCAGCCCTAACCTAGCGGGCGAGCAGTACTTC.

The CDR3 bases are TGCGCCAGCAGCCAAGGGTGGGGGGCTGACACTGAAGCTTTCTTT. The encoded protein is CASSQGWGADTEAFF. The J gene is TRBJ1-1, the V gene TRBV4-3, with TRBD1 as a possible D gene (6 bases). CDR3 size: 15 residues. V was shortened by 1 base and J by 3 bases, with 12 bases between the two germline ends. From germline, CDR1 is LGHNA and CDR2 YSLEER.